This paragraph reports one TCR beta chain. Its cognate antigen has yet to be identified. Per-base qualities were not stored, and no clone one base away is much larger. CDR3 length: 14 amino acids, cysteine to phenylalanine. CDR3 DNA is the only sequence kept; it has 42 bases, read in frame from the first base. Based on the germline V gene, the CDR1 and CDR2 sequences are SGHRS and YFSETQ. Relative to germline, V is 4 bases shorter and J is 2 bases shorter, with 10 bases between their ends. In total, roughly 670 healthy bone marrow donors made up the cohort. Cohort members were all nominally healthy when sampled, although unrecorded immune exposures were likely present. The donor was CMV seronegative and belonged to the group of 352 seronegative cohort members. Each donor provided a peripheral blood sample, and peripheral blood mononuclear cells were used for TCR beta sequencing. Genomic DNA extraction from the blood cell samples was performed with the Qiagen DNeasy Blood Extraction Kit.

This sample is part of a study of cytomegalovirus exposure and HLA in healthy donors (dated by TCRdb to the late 2010s). General notes on the study: An earlier analysis of approximately 640 of the donors reported 250 to 300 Gb of sequence data and some 120 million unique TCR beta sequences from 150 million to 200 million T cells. Because of strong linkage in the cohort, four or five DR-DQ haplotypes were treated as single units for association and clustering. In a later analysis, previously published TCR beta repertoires from 550 to 700 donors were re-analyzed and high-resolution HLA genotyping was added so that TCR occurrence patterns could be studied. The T cell repertoires of several hundred subjects were profiled by immunosequencing and related to cytomegalovirus serostatus. HLA typing included class I and class II loci at four-digit resolution. An early release that covered around 590 HLA-typed donors contained around 330 gigabases of sequencing data and 80 million or so unique TCR sequences. Typing coverage differed by locus: A, B, C, DRB1 and DQB1 were typed in roughly 620-640 donors, DQA1 in about 550, DPA1 in some 610, and DPB1 in approximately 450. Of the approximately 400 genotyped donors, approximately 83% fell in the genetic ancestry cluster associated with self-reported Caucasian donors. All discovery cohort repertoires had been generated on a single sequencing platform. The later analysis used no new phenotypic data to find candidate immune exposures, relying instead on TCR beta sequences and their occurrence across donors. The study aimed to test whether cataloging public T cell receptors could reveal signatures of past pathogen exposure. To predict cytomegalovirus infection status, the study brought together high-throughput TCR immunosequencing, statistical association of individual TCRs with disease status, and machine learning. Besides the first cohort of approximately 710 subjects, a separate validation cohort made up of around 120 different subjects was used. Donor age, sex, ethnicity and CMV serostatus were compiled alongside the repertoire data. In an earlier analysis of a few hundred of the donors, high-throughput TCR beta sequencing was used to judge whether each TCR beta V gene segment behaved as functional or pseudogenic. Genome-wide SNP genotypes for about three fifths of the 666 donors were used in a later genetic analysis, which treated that subset as a discovery cohort. Across under 500 genotyped donors of the cohort, an average of roughly 250,000 unique TCR beta nucleotide sequences per donor were sequenced, and approximately 19% of those sequences were non-productive. Here is what the overall study found, with its caveats: CMV serostatus was the only immune exposure information available for the cohort. Some IMGT-functional V segments, including TRBV6-2 and TRBV6-3, could not be told apart with the 87-base-pair reads, so those segments were excluded. Specific HLA alleles were associated with 15,000 to 20,000 TCR beta sequences at a false discovery rate of 0.05 in a later analysis. Correlated functional status among segregating V segments might be attributable to linkage disequilibrium, but an unknown experimental factor could not be ruled out. Because HLA typing was missing for some donors at each locus, association tests included only the typed subset. Broadly in line with IMGT annotations, most TCR beta V segments showed up in productive rearrangements about 90% or about 30% of the time in an earlier analysis of several hundred of the donors. In a later analysis, the rate of TCR association differed among HLA loci, with DRB1 alleles having the most associated TCRs and HLA-C alleles having the fewest. In a later analysis, most CMV-associated TCR beta chains were found to appear HLA-restricted, with HLA associations seemingly driven largely by CMV exposure. When HLA alleles, especially DR and DQ, strongly co-occurred, TCR associations were difficult to assign to individual alleles. The earlier analysis of 587 of the donors excluded some 15 rarely observed V segments, including chromosome 9 orphons, because counts were too low. Most TCR sequences were observed very rarely across donors, whereas some public TCRs were present in many individuals. Compared with equally common non-associated chains, HLA-associated TCR beta chains in a later analysis were more clonally expanded and had lower generation probabilities. A further reported finding was that TCR beta sequences accurately predicted the HLA-A and HLA-B alleles for most subjects in the first cohort. The presence/absence analyses assumed that sequencing depth was roughly uniform across donors, and that assumption may not be true. In vitro tests confirmed that a few of the cytomegalovirus-associated TCR beta chains recognize cytomegalovirus antigens. The sequencing pipeline was judged likely to have produced a cluster of highly shared sequence variants as a technical artifact. The cohort was sequenced for TCR beta chains only, and without alpha or paired-chain data the features that could be detected were limited. A later analysis reported that several top co-occurrence clusters appeared linked to parvovirus B19, influenza, CMV and Epstein-Barr virus. It was suggested by the authors that the approach could potentially be generalized to other disease states and immunological phenotypes. The study gave a list of 150 to 200 TCR beta chains associated with cytomegalovirus. The classifier was reported to diagnose cytomegalovirus status with high specificity and sensitivity in both the original and validation cohorts. In a later genetic analysis, fewer N-insertions in productive TCRs were reported among donors in an Asian-associated ancestry cluster than the approximately 630-donor mean. An association between a missense DCLRE1C variant and V-gene and J-gene trimming of TCR beta chains was found in a later genetic analysis and replicated in an independent cohort.

The library was generated by the immunoSEQ multiplex PCR assay. The multiplex PCR relied on a mix of 60 forward primers for TCR Vbeta segments and 13 reverse primers for TCR Jbeta segments. The CDR3 region of rearranged TCR beta genes was amplified from genomic DNA with a multiplex PCR assay. The amplified TCR beta libraries were sequenced on the Illumina HiSeq System as 87-base-pair reads. The paper's data handling went like this. A later analysis counted tens of millions of unique TCR beta chains across the 550 to 700 repertoires, and 9.5 million to 11 million of these chains were shared by at least two donors. A nearest-neighbor algorithm error-corrected the raw reads and collapsed the reads into unique sequences, merging closely related sequences to remove PCR and sequencing errors. CDR3 sequences were aligned to IMGT reference sequences to assign V, D and J gene segments. Each retained sequence needed at least a six-nucleotide match to both a V gene segment and a J gene segment. A rearrangement counted as productive if the CDR3 had no stop codons and remained in frame with V and J, and every other rearrangement counted as non-productive. Following IMGT convention, CDR3 was defined as the stretch from the second conserved V-encoded cysteine to the conserved J-encoded phenylalanine. Sequences without an unambiguous match to a single V gene segment were excluded from the earlier analysis of over 500 of the donors. In an earlier analysis of 587 of the donors, V segments were called functional above 56.7% productive rearrangements and were called segregating when the between-donor standard deviation exceeded 5%. To diagnose cytomegalovirus status from the catalog of TCR beta chain sequences, a statistical classification framework was built. In a later analysis, V and J genes were assigned by comparing TCR nucleotide sequences against IMGT/GENE-DB human TR gene sequences. Using the TCRdist pipeline, a later analysis assigned CDR3 sequences along with most-parsimonious VDJ recombination scenarios. In a later analysis, every TCR beta chain was defined by the combination of its CDR3 amino acid sequence and its V-gene family, and reads without a unique V-gene family were dropped. In a later analysis, a few hundred highly shared, low-generation-probability nucleotide sequences were removed to address suspected cross-contamination and a sequencing artifact. For each public chain, a later analysis derived a clonal expansion index from normalized ranks of inferred template counts within each repertoire. A later analysis computed generation probabilities with a VDJ recombination model fitted to out-of-frame rearrangements, and checked the results against IGoR. In a later analysis, hypergeometric tests were used to score TCR-TCR, TCR-HLA and TCR-CMV co-occurrence, with a repertoire-size bias correction applied to TCR pairs. In a later analysis, false discovery rates were estimated by permuting HLA or CMV assignments 20 times. In a later analysis, co-occurring TCRs were grouped using DBSCAN, and TCRdist sequence similarity was added for clustering within HLA-allele-positive subsets. For co-occurrence clustering, repertoires with fewer than 30,000 or more than 120,000 public chains were excluded, along with several repertoires with anomalous nucleotide sharing. The immuneACCESS repertoire file appears here via TCRdb, limited to in-frame rearrangements. These files lack a portion of the clones; in checked studies, under half of the deficit traces to unresolved V genes, and the cause of the others is not known. V, J and clone size are those of that table, while D and trimming were read from the DNA. The sample contains some 150,000 clones, around four fifths of them found a single time. Of the sample, 0.95% to 1.5% is held by the ten largest clones.

The receptor comes from a woman aged 45-60 years in good health and CMV-seronegative. The V gene is TRBV5-1 and the J gene is TRBJ1-3; TRBD1 is a weak D gene call, 6 bases matching. Sequenced material: PBMCs. The CDR3 is CASSPGQTGNTIYF. Read as DNA, the sequence is TGCGCCAGCAGCCCAGGACAGACTGGAAACACCATATATTTT.